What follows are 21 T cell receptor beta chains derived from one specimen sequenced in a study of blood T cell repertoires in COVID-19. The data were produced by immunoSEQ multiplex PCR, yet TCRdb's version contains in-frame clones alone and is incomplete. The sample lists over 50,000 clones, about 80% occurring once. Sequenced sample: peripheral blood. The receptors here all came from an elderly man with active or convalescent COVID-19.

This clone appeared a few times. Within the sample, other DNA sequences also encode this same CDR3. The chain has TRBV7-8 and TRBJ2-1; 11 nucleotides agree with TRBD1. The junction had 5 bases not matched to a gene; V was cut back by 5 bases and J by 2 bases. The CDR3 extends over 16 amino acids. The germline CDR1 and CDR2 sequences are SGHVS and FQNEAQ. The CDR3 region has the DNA TGTGCCAGCAGCCCGCTGGGACAGGGGGCCTACAATGAGCAGTTCTTC. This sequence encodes CASSPLGQGAYNEQFF.

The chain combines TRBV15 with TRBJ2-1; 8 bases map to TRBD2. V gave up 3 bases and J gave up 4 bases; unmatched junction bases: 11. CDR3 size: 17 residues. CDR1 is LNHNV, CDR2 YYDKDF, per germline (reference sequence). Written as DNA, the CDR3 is TGTGCCACCAGCAGGCGGGGGGTTTGGAAGCCTTACAATGAGCAGTTCTTC. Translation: CATSRRGVWKPYNEQFF.

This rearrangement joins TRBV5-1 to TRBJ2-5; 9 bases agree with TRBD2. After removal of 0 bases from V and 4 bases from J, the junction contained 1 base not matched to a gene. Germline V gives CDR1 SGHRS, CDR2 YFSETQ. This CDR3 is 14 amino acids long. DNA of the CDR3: TGCGCCAGCAGCTTGGCTAGCGGGGTAGAGACCCAGTACTTC. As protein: CASSLASGVETQYF. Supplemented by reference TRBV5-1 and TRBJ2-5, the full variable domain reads KAGVTQTPRYLIKTRGQQVTLSCSPISGHRSVSWYQQTPGQGLQFLFEYFSETQRNKGNFPGRFSGRQFSNSRSEMNVSTLELGDSALYLCASSLASGVETQYFGPGTRLLVL.

The DNA of the CDR3 is TGTGCCAGTAGTATAGCCCCACCAGGGGGGTACCAAGAGACCCAGTACTTC. Its protein product is CASSIAPPGGYQETQYF. The chain is built from TRBV19 and TRBJ2-5, with D perhaps matching TRBD1 (7 bases). CDR3 length: 17 amino acids. Germline loops: CDR1 LNHDA, CDR2 SQIVND (reference sequence). Deletions cut 1 base from V and 0 bases from J, with 15 bases between.

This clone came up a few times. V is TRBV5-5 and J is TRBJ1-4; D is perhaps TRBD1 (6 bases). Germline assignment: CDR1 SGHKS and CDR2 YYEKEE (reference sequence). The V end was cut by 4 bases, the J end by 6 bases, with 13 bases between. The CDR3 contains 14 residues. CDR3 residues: CASSHYREHEKLFF. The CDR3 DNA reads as TGTGCCAGCAGCCATTACAGGGAACATGAAAAACTGTTTTTT.

The DNA for the CDR3 is TGTGCCAGCAGTTCGGACGGGGCAGATACGCAGTATTTT. This translates into CASSSDGADTQYF. The J gene is TRBJ2-3, the V gene TRBV6-4; TRBD2 is a possible D gene (5 bases). Germline values: CDR1 MRHNA, CDR2 SNTAGT. V was cut by 5 bases and J by 4 bases, with 10 bases left in between. This CDR3 has 13 residues.

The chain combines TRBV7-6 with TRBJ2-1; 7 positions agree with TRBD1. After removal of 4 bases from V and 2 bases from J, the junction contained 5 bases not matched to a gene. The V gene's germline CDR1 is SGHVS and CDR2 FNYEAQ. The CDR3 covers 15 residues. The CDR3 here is CASSSRQGTYNEQFF. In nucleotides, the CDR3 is TGTGCCAGCAGCTCTCGACAGGGCACCTACAATGAGCAGTTCTTC.

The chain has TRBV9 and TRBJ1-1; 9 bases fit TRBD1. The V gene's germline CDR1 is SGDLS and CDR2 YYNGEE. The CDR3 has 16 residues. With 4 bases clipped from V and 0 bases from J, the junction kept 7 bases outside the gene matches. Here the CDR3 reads CASSTGQGRLNTEAFF. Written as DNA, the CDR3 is TGTGCCAGCAGCACCGGACAGGGGCGATTGAACACTGAAGCTTTCTTT.

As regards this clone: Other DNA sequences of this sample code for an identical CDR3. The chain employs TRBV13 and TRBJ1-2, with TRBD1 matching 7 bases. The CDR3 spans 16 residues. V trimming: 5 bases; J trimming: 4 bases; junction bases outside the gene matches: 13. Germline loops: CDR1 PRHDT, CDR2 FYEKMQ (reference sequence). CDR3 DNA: TGTGCCAGCAGCCAACGGGGGACAGAGGGGATCTATGGCTACACCTTC. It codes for CASSQRGTEGIYGYTF.

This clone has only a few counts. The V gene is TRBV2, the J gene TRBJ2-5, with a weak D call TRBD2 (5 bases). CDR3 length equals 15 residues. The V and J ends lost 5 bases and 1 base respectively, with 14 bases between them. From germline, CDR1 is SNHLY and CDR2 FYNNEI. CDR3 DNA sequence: TGTGCCAGCAGTAGACTACAGACTGCCCAAGAGACCCAGTACTTC. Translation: CASSRLQTAQETQYF.

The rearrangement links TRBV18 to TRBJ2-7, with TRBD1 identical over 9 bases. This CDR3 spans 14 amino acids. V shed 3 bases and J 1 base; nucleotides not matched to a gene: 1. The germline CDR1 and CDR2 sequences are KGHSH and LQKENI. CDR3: CASSPGTGSYEQYF. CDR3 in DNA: TGTGCCAGCTCACCCGGGACAGGGTCCTACGAGCAGTACTTC.

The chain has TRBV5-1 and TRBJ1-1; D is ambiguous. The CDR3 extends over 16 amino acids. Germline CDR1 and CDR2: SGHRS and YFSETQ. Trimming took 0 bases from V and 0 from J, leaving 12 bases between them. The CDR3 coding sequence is TGCGCCAGCAGCTTGGAGTTCGAGATCATGAACACTGAAGCTTTCTTT. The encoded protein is CASSLEFEIMNTEAFF. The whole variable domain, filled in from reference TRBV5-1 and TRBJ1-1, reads KAGVTQTPRYLIKTRGQQVTLSCSPISGHRSVSWYQQTPGQGLQFLFEYFSETQRNKGNFPGRFSGRQFSNSRSEMNVSTLELGDSALYLCASSLEFEIMNTEAFFGQGTRLTVV.

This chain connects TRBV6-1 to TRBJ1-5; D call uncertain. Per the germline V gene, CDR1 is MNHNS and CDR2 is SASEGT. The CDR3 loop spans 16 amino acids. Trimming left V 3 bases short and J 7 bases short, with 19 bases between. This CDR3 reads CASSDLRGRRSQPQHF. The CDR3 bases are TGTGCCAGCAGTGATCTCAGAGGGCGGCGTTCACAGCCCCAGCATTTT.

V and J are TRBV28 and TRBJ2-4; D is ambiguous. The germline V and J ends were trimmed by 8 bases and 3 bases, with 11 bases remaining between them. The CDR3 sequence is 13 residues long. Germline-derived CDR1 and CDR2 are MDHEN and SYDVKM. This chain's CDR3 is CASRSSGKNIQYF. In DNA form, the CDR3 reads TGTGCCAGCCGGAGTTCCGGCAAAAACATTCAGTACTTC.

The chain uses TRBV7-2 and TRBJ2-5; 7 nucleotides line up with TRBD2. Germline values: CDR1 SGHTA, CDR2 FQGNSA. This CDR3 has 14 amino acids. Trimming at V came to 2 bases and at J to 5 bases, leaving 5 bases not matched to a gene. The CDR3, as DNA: TGTGCCAGCAGCTTATACCAGGGAGGGGAGACCCAGTACTTC. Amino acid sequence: CASSLYQGGETQYF.

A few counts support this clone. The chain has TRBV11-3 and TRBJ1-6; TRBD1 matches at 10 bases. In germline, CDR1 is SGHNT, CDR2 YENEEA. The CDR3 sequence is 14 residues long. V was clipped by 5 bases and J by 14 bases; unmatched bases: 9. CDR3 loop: CASSPTGTGASLHF. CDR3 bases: TGTGCCAGCAGCCCTACCGGGACAGGGGCTTCCCTCCACTTT.

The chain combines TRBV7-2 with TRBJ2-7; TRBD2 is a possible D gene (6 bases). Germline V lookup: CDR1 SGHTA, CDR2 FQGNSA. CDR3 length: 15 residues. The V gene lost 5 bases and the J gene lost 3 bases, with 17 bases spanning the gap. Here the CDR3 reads CASSPVGTVYYEQYF. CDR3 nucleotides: TGTGCCAGCAGCCCGGTCGGGACTGTTTACTACGAGCAGTACTTC.

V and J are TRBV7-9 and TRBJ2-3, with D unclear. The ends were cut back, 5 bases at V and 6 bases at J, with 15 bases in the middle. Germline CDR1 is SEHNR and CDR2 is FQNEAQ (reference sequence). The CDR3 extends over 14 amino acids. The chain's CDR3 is CASSLEHGRDTQYF. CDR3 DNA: TGTGCCAGCAGCCTAGAACATGGCAGGGATACGCAGTATTTT.

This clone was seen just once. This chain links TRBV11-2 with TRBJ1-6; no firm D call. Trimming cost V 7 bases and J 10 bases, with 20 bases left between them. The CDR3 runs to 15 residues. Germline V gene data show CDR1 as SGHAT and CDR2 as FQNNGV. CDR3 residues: CASTRGPYTGSPLHF. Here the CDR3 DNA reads TGTGCCAGCACCCGAGGGCCTTACACGGGGTCACCCCTCCACTTT. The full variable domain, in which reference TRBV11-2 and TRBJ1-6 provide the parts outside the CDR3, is EAGVAQSPRYKIIEKRQSVAFWCNPISGHATLYWYQQILGQGPKLLIQFQNNGVVDDSQLPKDRFSAERLKGVDSTLKIQPAKLEDSAVYLCASTRGPYTGSPLHFGNGTRLTVT.

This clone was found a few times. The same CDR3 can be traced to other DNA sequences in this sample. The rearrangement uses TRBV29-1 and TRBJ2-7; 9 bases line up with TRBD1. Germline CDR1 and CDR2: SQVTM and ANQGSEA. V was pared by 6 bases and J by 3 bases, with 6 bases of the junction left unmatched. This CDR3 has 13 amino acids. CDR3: CSVPGQGVYEQYF. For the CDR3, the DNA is TGCAGCGTGCCGGGACAGGGTGTCTACGAGCAGTACTTC.

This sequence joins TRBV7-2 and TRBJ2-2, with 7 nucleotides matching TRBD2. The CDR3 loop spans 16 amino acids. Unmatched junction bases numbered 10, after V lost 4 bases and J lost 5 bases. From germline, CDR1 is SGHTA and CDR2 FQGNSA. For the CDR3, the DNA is TGTGCCAGCAGCTCTGAGGGGAGGGTCTGGACCGGGGAGCTGTTTTTT. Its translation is CASSSEGRVWTGELFF.